The sequence of this TCR beta chain was determined in a study of cytomegalovirus exposure and HLA in healthy donors (TCRdb year 2017). As for the study more broadly: According to an earlier analysis of around 600 of the donors, 150 million to 200 million T cells yielded 117 million unique TCR beta sequences and about 300 Gb of sequence data. A later genetic analysis used genome-wide SNP genotypes for 398 of the 666 donors, treating that subset as a discovery cohort. Because of strong linkage in the cohort, a handful of DR-DQ haplotypes were treated as single units for association and clustering. An early release covering about 600 HLA-typed donors comprised about 300 gigabases of sequencing data and 65 million to 100 million unique TCR sequences. Every repertoire in the discovery cohort had been generated on one and the same sequencing platform. The T cell repertoires of about 700 subjects were profiled by immunosequencing and related to cytomegalovirus serostatus. Across about 370 genotyped donors of the cohort, an average of roughly 250,000 unique TCR beta nucleotide sequences per donor were sequenced, and around 20% of those sequences were non-productive. The number of typed donors differed by locus: about 620-630 for A, B, C, DRB1 and DQB1; 500 to 550 for DQA1; around 580 for DPA1; and around 490 for DPB1. Besides the first cohort of roughly 700 subjects, a separate validation cohort made up of 120 or so different subjects was used. In a later analysis, previously published TCR beta repertoires from 670 or so donors were re-analyzed and high-resolution HLA genotyping was added so that TCR occurrence patterns could be studied. Both class I and class II loci were covered by HLA typing, at four-digit resolution. An earlier analysis of a few hundred of the donors applied high-throughput TCR beta sequencing to assess whether each TCR beta V gene segment acted as functional or pseudogenic. The study combined high-throughput TCR immunosequencing, statistical association of individual TCRs with disease status, and machine learning to predict cytomegalovirus infection status. The study aimed to test whether cataloging public T cell receptors could reveal signatures of past pathogen exposure. Donor age, sex, ethnicity and CMV serostatus were collected together with the repertoire data. Rather than using new phenotypic data, the later analysis identified candidate immune exposures from TCR beta sequences and from how often those sequences occurred across donors. Of the approximately 400 genotyped donors, 65% to 90% fell in the genetic ancestry cluster associated with self-reported Caucasian donors.

Concerning this clone itself: This receptor's antigen is unknown. No quality values exist for individual bases; no much larger clone is one base distant.

The library was made by the immunoSEQ multiplex PCR assay. The multiplex PCR relied on a mix of 60 forward primers for TCR Vbeta segments and 13 reverse primers for TCR Jbeta segments. A multiplex PCR assay on genomic DNA amplified the CDR3 region of rearranged TCR beta genes. Amplified TCR beta libraries were sequenced as 87-base-pair reads on the Illumina HiSeq System. Per the original workflow: In a later analysis, tens of millions of unique TCR beta chains were counted across the 500 to 850 repertoires, and approximately 11 million of these chains were shared by at least two donors. To remove PCR and sequencing errors, raw reads were error-corrected and collapsed into unique sequences using a nearest-neighbor algorithm that merged closely related sequences. Alignment of CDR3 sequences to IMGT reference sequences was used to assign V, D and J gene segments. For a sequence to be retained, at least a six-nucleotide match to both a V gene segment and a J gene segment was required. Rearrangements were classified as productive when the CDR3 lacked stop codons and remained in frame with V and J, and all other rearrangements were classified as non-productive. CDR3 was defined by IMGT convention, running from the second conserved V-encoded cysteine to the conserved J-encoded phenylalanine. In an earlier analysis of some 550 of the donors, sequences lacking an unambiguous match to a single V gene segment were excluded. In an earlier analysis of a few hundred of the donors, V segments were called functional above 56.7% productive rearrangements and were called segregating when the between-donor standard deviation exceeded 5%. To diagnose cytomegalovirus status from the catalog of TCR beta chain sequences, a statistical classification framework was built. In a later analysis, TCR nucleotide sequences were compared against IMGT/GENE-DB human TR gene sequences so that V and J genes could be assigned. In a later analysis, CDR3 sequences and most-parsimonious VDJ recombination scenarios were assigned using the TCRdist pipeline. A later analysis defined each TCR beta chain by its CDR3 amino acid sequence plus V-gene family, and excluded reads lacking a unique V-gene family. To address suspected cross-contamination and a sequencing artifact, a later analysis removed around 590 highly shared, low-generation-probability nucleotide sequences. In a later analysis, a clonal expansion index was calculated for each public chain from normalized within-repertoire ranks of inferred template counts. In a later analysis, generation probabilities were computed using a VDJ recombination model fitted to out-of-frame rearrangements, and the results were checked against IGoR. In a later analysis, TCR-TCR, TCR-HLA and TCR-CMV co-occurrence was scored with hypergeometric tests, and a repertoire-size bias correction was applied to TCR pairs. False discovery rates were estimated in a later analysis by permuting HLA or CMV assignments 20 times. In a later analysis, co-occurring TCRs were grouped with DBSCAN, and TCRdist sequence similarity was added when clustering was performed within HLA-allele-positive subsets. Co-occurrence clustering excluded repertoires with fewer than 30,000 or more than 120,000 public chains, plus five with anomalous nucleotide sharing. TCRdb re-hosts the immuneACCESS table, in-frame sequences only. Its copies lack some clones; in the studies checked, an unresolved V gene accounts for under half of them, and the cause for the rest is not known. The V and J calls and clone size were taken over from that table, and D and trimming were inferred from the DNA. For this sample there are around 190,000 clones; 81% appear just once. About 1.7% of the sample goes to the ten largest clones.

Beyond this particular receptor, the publication reports: Only TCR beta chains were sequenced in this cohort, and the absence of alpha or paired-chain data limited detectable features. According to a later analysis, parvovirus B19, influenza, CMV and Epstein-Barr virus appeared linked to several top co-occurrence clusters. A further reported finding was that TCR beta sequences accurately predicted the HLA-A and HLA-B alleles for most subjects in the first cohort. In an earlier analysis of more than 500 of the donors, most TCR beta V segments appeared in productive rearrangements about 87% or about 30% of the time, broadly matching IMGT annotations. According to a later analysis, most CMV-associated TCR beta chains appeared to be HLA-restricted, and the HLA associations seemed to be driven largely by CMV exposure. In a later genetic analysis, fewer N-insertions in productive TCRs were reported among donors in an Asian-associated ancestry cluster than the approximately 630-donor mean. A later analysis found that HLA-associated TCR beta chains were more clonally expanded and had lower generation probabilities than equally common non-associated chains. A group of highly shared sequence variants was considered likely to be a technical artifact of the sequencing pipeline. Some IMGT-functional V segments, including TRBV6-2 and TRBV6-3, could not be distinguished by the 87-base-pair reads and were therefore excluded. A total of fewer than 200 TCR beta chains were listed by the study as associated with cytomegalovirus. In both the original and validation cohorts, the classifier was reported to diagnose cytomegalovirus status with high specificity and sensitivity. Correlated functional status among segregating V segments might reflect linkage disequilibrium, but an unknown experimental factor could not be ruled out. Immune exposure information for the cohort was limited to CMV serostatus. Roughly uniform sequencing depth across donors was assumed in presence/absence analyses, although this assumption may not hold. In vitro tests confirmed that a few of the cytomegalovirus-associated TCR beta chains recognize cytomegalovirus antigens. The authors suggested that the approach could potentially be generalized to other disease states and immunological phenotypes. When HLA alleles, especially DR and DQ, strongly co-occurred, TCR associations were difficult to assign to individual alleles. A later genetic analysis associated a missense DCLRE1C variant with V-gene and J-gene trimming of TCR beta chains, and an independent cohort replicated the association. In a later analysis, the rate of TCR association differed among HLA loci, with DRB1 alleles having the most associated TCRs and HLA-C alleles having the fewest. Because HLA typing was unavailable for some donors at each locus, only the typed subset was used in association tests. A later analysis associated roughly 17,000 TCR beta sequences with specific HLA alleles at a false discovery rate of 0.05. Most TCR sequences were seen in very few donors, while some public TCRs were found in many individuals. Some 15 rarely observed V segments, including chromosome 9 orphons, were excluded from the earlier analysis of just under 600 of the donors because counts were too low.

The cohort was made up of 500 to 850 healthy bone marrow donors. All cohort members were sampled while nominally healthy, although unrecorded immune exposures were likely present. The donor was CMV seronegative and belonged to the group of 350 to 400 seronegative cohort members. A peripheral blood sample was provided by each donor, and peripheral blood mononuclear cells were used for TCR beta sequencing. Genomic DNA was extracted from the blood cell samples with the Qiagen DNeasy Blood Extraction Kit. Via the germline V gene, CDR1 is SGHAT and CDR2 FQNNGV. V is pared back by 4 bases and J by 0 bases, with 12 bases lying between the germline termini. The CDR3 measures 16 amino acids from cysteine to phenylalanine. CDR3 DNA only is kept here, 48 bases in frame from base 1.

This clonotype was sampled from a man younger than 30 in good health and CMV-seronegative. The sample consisted of PBMCs. The chain is assembled from TRBV11-2 and TRBJ1-4, with the D gene not confidently named. The DNA sequence is TGTGCCAGCAGCTCGCGGGCAGCTGCAACTAATGAAAAACTGTTTTTT. It specifies CASSSRAAATNEKLFF.